These T cell receptor beta chains were read from a single sample in a study of cytomegalovirus exposure and HLA in healthy donors. Sequenced by immunoSEQ multiplex PCR; TCRdb stores in-frame clones only, minus some. The sample holds 150,000 to 200,000 clones, roughly 80% seen once. The sequencing sample was made of PBMCs. Receptors originate from a man aged 25-45 years in good health and CMV-seropositive. Each CDR3 is given with its conserved first and last residue. D genes are given only for firm matches. Where a row states a size, it is once, few, many or the class of an expanded clone; other rows omit it.

TRBV19	16	-	TRBJ2-4	-	CASSVSGPLAKNIQYF	TGTGCCAGTAGTGTCTCGGGTCCTCTAGCCAAAAACATTCAGTACTTC
TRBV11-2	13	-	TRBJ2-1	-	CASSLSGTARWFF	TGTGCCAGCAGTCTTAGCGGGACAGCTCGCTGGTTCTTC
TRBV4-1	15	-	TRBJ2-7	TRBD2	CASSQEGRGPYEQYF	TGCGCCAGCAGCCAAGAAGGGAGGGGCCCTTACGAGCAGTACTTC
TRBV7-6	15	-	TRBJ1-1	TRBD1	CASSLGRGLNTEAFF	TGTGCCAGCAGCTTAGGGAGGGGGCTGAACACTGAAGCTTTCTTT
TRBV2	15	-	TRBJ1-1	-	CASTVQGKANTEAFF	TGTGCCAGCACTGTTCAGGGTAAGGCGAACACTGAAGCTTTCTTT
TRBV7-9	12	-	TRBJ2-7	TRBD1	CASSFDRGEQYF	TGTGCCAGCAGCTTCGACAGGGGCGAGCAGTACTTC
TRBV6-4	13	-	TRBJ1-1	-	CASSAERNTEAFF	TGTGCCAGCAGTGCGGAGAGGAACACTGAAGCTTTCTTT
TRBV27	13	-	TRBJ1-4	-	CASSLDRGEKLFF	TGTGCCAGCAGTTTGGACAGAGGTGAAAAACTGTTTTTT
TRBV10-2	17	-	TRBJ1-4	TRBD1	CASSESWGDRGDEKLFF	TGCGCCAGCAGTGAGTCTTGGGGGGACAGGGGAGATGAAAAACTGTTTTTT
TRBV27	14	-	TRBJ2-7	-	CASSPRASSYEQYF	TGTGCCAGCAGTCCCAGGGCGAGCTCCTACGAGCAGTACTTC
TRBV5-1	14	-	TRBJ1-4	-	CASSLGGGFEKLFF	TGCGCCAGCAGCTTGGGGGGAGGCTTTGAAAAACTGTTTTTT
TRBV30	14	-	TRBJ1-1	-	CAWSVPGVNTEAFF	TGTGCCTGGAGTGTACCGGGGGTAAACACTGAAGCTTTCTTT
TRBV13	13	-	TRBJ1-1	-	CASSLHASTEAFF	TGTGCCAGCAGCTTACATGCCAGCACTGAAGCTTTCTTT
TRBV6-5	15	-	TRBJ2-1	-	CASSYRLPCHNEQFF	TGTGCCAGCAGTTACCGGTTACCTTGTCACAATGAGCAGTTCTTC
TRBV7-3	15	-	TRBJ2-3	TRBD2	CASSLAGGIADTQYF	TGTGCCAGCAGCCTAGCGGGAGGCATCGCAGATACGCAGTATTTT
TRBV7-2	13	-	TRBJ1-2	TRBD1	CASSVGTARGYTF	TGTGCCAGCAGCGTGGGGACAGCGCGGGGCTACACCTTC
TRBV2	16	-	TRBJ2-7	TRBD1	CASSEESGTGFGEQYF	TGTGCCAGCAGTGAAGAATCCGGGACAGGGTTCGGCGAGCAGTACTTC
TRBV5-1	15	-	TRBJ1-5	-	CASSFGGDRNQPQHF	TGCGCCAGCAGCTTTGGGGGGGACCGCAATCAGCCCCAGCATTTT
TRBV7-9	17	few	TRBJ2-2	-	CASSLRSTRQGTGELFF	TGTGCCAGCAGCTTAAGGTCTACCCGGCAGGGCACCGGGGAGCTGTTTTTT
TRBV5-1	14	-	TRBJ2-2	-	CASSLGQNTGELFF	TGCGCCAGCAGCTTGGGTCAGAACACCGGGGAGCTGTTTTTT
TRBV6-5	15	-	TRBJ1-5	TRBD1	CASSRDRGPNQPQHF	TGTGCCAGCAGCCGGGACAGGGGGCCCAATCAGCCCCAGCATTTT
TRBV5-6	14	many	TRBJ2-7	-	CASTPGIGMYEQYF	TGTGCCAGCACCCCCGGGATTGGGATGTACGAGCAGTACTTC
TRBV4-1	17	-	TRBJ2-7	TRBD2	CASSQDSPAGGTYEQYF	TGCGCCAGCAGCCAAGACAGTCCAGCGGGAGGGACCTACGAGCAGTACTTC
TRBV19	16	few	TRBJ2-2	TRBD1	CASAPEDRVEIGELFF	TGTGCCAGTGCTCCGGAGGACAGGGTGGAAATCGGGGAGCTGTTTTTT
TRBV6-5	16	-	TRBJ2-1	-	CASSYTLEAPYNEQFF	TGTGCCAGCAGCTACACTTTGGAGGCCCCCTACAATGAGCAGTTCTTC
TRBV30	12	-	TRBJ2-3	TRBD2	CAWAGGYDTQYF	TGTGCCTGGGCGGGAGGGTACGATACGCAGTATTTT
TRBV19	14	-	TRBJ1-6	-	CASSMRGNNSPLHF	TGTGCCAGTAGTATGAGGGGGAATAATTCACCCCTCCACTTT
TRBV4-3	14	-	TRBJ2-7	-	CASSRSGPSYEQYF	TGCGCCAGCAGTAGAAGCGGGCCTTCCTACGAGCAGTACTTC
TRBV19	14	few	TRBJ1-1	TRBD1	CASSMVRGYTEAFF	TGTGCCAGTAGTATGGTCAGGGGGTACACTGAAGCTTTCTTT
TRBV7-9	15	-	TRBJ2-4	-	CASSLSSGPKNIQYF	TGTGCCAGCAGCTTGAGTAGCGGCCCTAAAAACATTCAGTACTTC
TRBV27	15	-	TRBJ2-5	TRBD2	CASSLTGTSQETQYF	TGTGCCAGCAGTTTAACCGGGACTAGCCAAGAGACCCAGTACTTC
TRBV5-1	14	once	TRBJ2-7	-	CASSLLVASHEQYF	TGCGCCAGCAGTCTACTAGTAGCGAGCCACGAGCAGTACTTC
TRBV4-2	15	once	TRBJ2-5	TRBD2	CASSQGEGRLETQYF	TGTGCCAGCAGCCAAGGGGAGGGGAGGTTGGAGACCCAGTACTTC
TRBV7-9	16	once	TRBJ2-1	TRBD2	CASSLGLAGRGNEQFF	TGTGCCAGCAGCTTAGGGTTAGCGGGACGAGGGAATGAGCAGTTCTTC
TRBV5-1	15	-	TRBJ2-1	TRBD2	CASSLASGGGYEQFF	TGCGCCAGCAGCTTGGCCAGCGGGGGAGGCTATGAGCAGTTCTTC
TRBV4-1	16	once	TRBJ2-7	TRBD1	CASSRTGTGSPYEQYF	TGCGCCAGCAGCCGAACCGGGACAGGCAGTCCCTACGAGCAGTACTTC
TRBV11-2	15	-	TRBJ1-2	TRBD1	CASSRTGTDHRGYTF	TGTGCCAGCAGCCGAACGGGGACAGACCATCGCGGCTACACCTTC